This TCR beta chain originates from a study of graft-versus-host responses after intestinal transplantation. The overall study: The whole recipient group had anti-thymocyte globulin induction followed by tacrolimus and steroids for approximately three years.

Study results and caveats: Investigators detected GvH clones in recipient marrow, with some emerging earlier in ileum or blood. Early post-transplant falls in HvG clones accompanied the peak levels of circulating GvH clones. In patients with graft-donor T cell macrochimerism, allograft graft-versus-host to host-versus-graft clonal ratios were high.

The data were produced by immunoSEQ multiplex PCR, yet TCRdb's version contains in-frame clones alone and is incomplete. Here the sample spans several thousand clones, 65% to 80% being singletons. This clone was seen just once. What it binds is unknown. CDR3 length equals 14 residues. The V end lost 2 bases, the J end lost 9 bases, and 11 bases lay between the germline ends. Germline V gene sequence: CDR1 MNHNS, CDR2 SASEGT. Graft-derived tissue was subjected to processing to liberate intraepithelial and lamina propria lymphocytes. The rearrangement uses TRBV6-1 and TRBJ1-6, with unresolved D. This receptor was obtained from a human patient who received an intestinal transplant, so some T cells may come from the graft donor. Source: ileum tissue, taken around four months after intestinal transplantation. This CDR3 reads CASSEFGETSPLHF. For the CDR3, the DNA is TGTGCCAGCAGTGAATTCGGAGAAACTTCACCCCTCCACTTT.